What follows are 12 T cell receptor beta chains derived from one specimen sequenced in a study of shared clonotypes between healthy human individuals. Libraries were prepared by immunoSEQ multiplex PCR; TCRdb keeps only in-frame clonotypes and omits some of them. In the table there are 2,500,000 or so clones, roughly 92% of which are singletons. The sample taken for sequencing was naive CD4+ T cells from PBMCs. Subset indicated: CD45RA+ positively selected. These receptors all stem from a man between 18 and 35 years old in good health. Some clones in this sample may be carry-over from other donors' samples.

A single count supports this clone. The chain combines TRBV7-2 with TRBJ2-5; a possible D gene is TRBD1 (5 bases). Germline assignment: CDR1 SGHTA and CDR2 FQGNSA. This CDR3 spans 15 amino acids. Trimming removed 3 bases from V and 1 base from J, with 12 bases in between. The CDR3: CASSFSRQTQETQYF. The CDR3 nucleotides are TGTGCCAGCAGCTTTTCCAGACAGACCCAAGAGACCCAGTACTTC.

This clone has only one observation. V usage is TRBV14 and J usage is TRBJ2-1, with D hard to call. Germline-derived CDR1 and CDR2 are SGHDN and FVKESK. The CDR3 runs 14 residues. Trimming took off 4 bases at V and 10 bases at J, with 17 bases between the two ends. The CDR3, as DNA: TGTGCCAGCAGCCGTCTGTCACCAGTGGGAGAGCAGTTCTTC. Protein sequence: CASSRLSPVGEQFF.

The chain joins TRBV18 to TRBJ2-4; maybe TRBD2 (5 bases). The CDR3 is 16 amino acids. V was cut by 3 bases and J by 0 bases, with 12 bases left in between. Germline-derived CDR1 and CDR2 are KGHSH and LQKENI. The CDR3 loop reads CASSPLRDEAKNIQYF. CDR3 nucleotide sequence: TGTGCCAGCTCACCTCTCCGGGATGAAGCCAAAAACATTCAGTACTTC.

The V call is TRBV10-3, the J call TRBJ2-3; D may match TRBD1 or TRBD2 (5 bases each). Trimming took off 7 bases at V and 2 bases at J, with 19 bases between the two ends. The CDR3 sequence is 16 residues long. Per the germline V gene, CDR1 is ENHRY and CDR2 is SYGVKD. The CDR3 nucleotides are TGTGCCATCAAACGGGGCAGAAGAGAACTCACAGATACGCAGTATTTT. Its protein is CAIKRGRRELTDTQYF.

This sequence joins TRBV5-4 and TRBJ2-1; the D is unclear. The CDR3 extends over 15 amino acids. Germline CDR1 reads SGHNT; CDR2 reads YYREEE (reference sequence). The ends were cut back, 1 base at V and 1 base at J, with 9 bases in the middle. The CDR3 here is CASSLFPESYNEQFF. As DNA, the CDR3 is TGTGCCAGCAGCTTGTTCCCGGAATCCTACAATGAGCAGTTCTTC.

In regard to this clone: Distinct nucleotide sequences in the sample also encode this CDR3. The gene calls are TRBV18 and TRBJ2-5; D call uncertain. Germline CDR1 is KGHSH and CDR2 is LQKENI. With 6 bases removed from V and 2 bases from J, the gap between germline ends came to 10 bases. This CDR3 has 13 residues. The CDR3 reads CASSPSRQETQYF. CDR3 coding DNA: TGTGCCAGCTCCCCATCGAGGCAAGAGACCCAGTACTTC.

The rearrangement links TRBV27 to TRBJ1-3; D unclear. V lost 3 bases to trimming and J lost 10 bases, with 13 bases between them. The CDR3 is 13 residues long. Germline CDR1 reads MNHEY; CDR2 reads SMNVEV (reference sequence). This chain's CDR3 is CASSFSRGGTIYF. As DNA, the CDR3 is TGTGCCAGCAGTTTTAGTCGTGGTGGGACCATATATTTT.

The gene calls are TRBV6-1 and TRBJ2-5; TRBD2 might be the D (6 bases). Trimming took 5 bases from V and 5 from J, leaving 15 bases between them. The CDR3 contains 14 residues. Germline-derived CDR1 and CDR2 are MNHNS and SASEGT. The CDR3 is CASSSGGIGETQYF. In DNA, the CDR3 is TGTGCCAGCAGTTCTGGGGGGATAGGGGAGACCCAGTACTTC.

The chain carries TRBV5-1 and TRBJ2-2, with D uncertain. Germline loops: CDR1 SGHRS, CDR2 YFSETQ. The CDR3 runs to 15 residues. V was cut by 0 bases and J by 5 bases, with 11 bases left in between. The CDR3 loop reads CASSLEFVYTGELFF. The DNA for the CDR3 is TGCGCCAGCAGCTTGGAGTTCGTGTATACCGGGGAGCTGTTTTTT. Full variable domain (rest looked up from reference TRBV5-1 and TRBJ2-2): KAGVTQTPRYLIKTRGQQVTLSCSPISGHRSVSWYQQTPGQGLQFLFEYFSETQRNKGNFPGRFSGRQFSNSRSEMNVSTLELGDSALYLCASSLEFVYTGELFFGEGSRLTVL.

This clone has just one count. DNA for the CDR3: TGTGCCAGTAGTAAGCAGGGGGCGGTTCATGAAAAACTGTTTTTT. Translating it yields CASSKQGAVHEKLFF. This chain links TRBV19 with TRBJ1-4, with 8 bases identical to TRBD1. Germline V gene data show CDR1 as LNHDA and CDR2 as SQIVND (reference sequence). Trimming cost V 4 bases and J 6 bases; bases outside gene matches: 7. This CDR3 comprises 15 residues.

The rearrangement joins TRBV6-5 to TRBJ2-3, with D perhaps given as TRBD1 or TRBD2 (5 bases each). The germline V and J ends were trimmed by 2 bases and 1 base, with 10 bases remaining between them. CDR3 length: 15 amino acids. Per the germline V gene, CDR1 is MNHEY and CDR2 is SVGAGI. The CDR3 nucleotides read TGTGCCAGCAGTTACGGGACCGTTCGCACAGATACGCAGTATTTT. As protein: CASSYGTVRTDTQYF.

The chain is built from TRBV29-1 and TRBJ1-1; D ambiguous. Germline lookup yields CDR1 SQVTM and CDR2 ANQGSEA. Trimming left V 2 bases short and J 3 bases short, with 4 bases between. This CDR3 contains 11 residues. The CDR3 sequence is CSVEKYTEAFF. The CDR3 nucleotides read TGCAGCGTTGAAAAGTACACTGAAGCTTTCTTT.